Below, 14 T cell receptor beta chains from the same sample are listed, as sequenced in a study of shared clonotypes between healthy human individuals. This table comes from immunoSEQ multiplex PCR, and its TCRdb copy is limited to in-frame clones, with some not included. The repertoire holds around 690,000 clones, with roughly 91% as singletons. Material for sequencing was memory CD8+ T cells from PBMCs. The sample's subset: CD45RO+ cells pooled with CCR7-negative TemRA cells. The source of these receptors is a man younger than 35 in good health. Some clones in this sample may be carry-over from other donors' samples.

This clone showed up just once. V gene TRBV4-1 combines with J gene TRBJ2-1; 8 positions match TRBD2. The CDR3 spans 16 residues. Per the germline V gene, CDR1 is MGHRA and CDR2 is YSYEKL. Unmatched junction bases numbered 8, after V lost 0 bases and J lost 7 bases. The CDR3 nucleotides read TGCGCCAGCAGCCAAGACCGCCGGGAGGGCCGGAATGAGCAGTTCTTC. Its protein product is CASSQDRREGRNEQFF.

V gene TRBV7-9 combines with J gene TRBJ2-7; TRBD1 is a possible D gene (6 bases). Germline assignment: CDR1 SEHNR and CDR2 FQNEAQ (reference sequence). V shed 5 bases and J shed 3 bases, with 17 bases lying between them. The CDR3 has 15 amino acids. CDR3 sequence reads: CASSPTGSHGYEQYF. The CDR3 DNA reads TGTGCCAGCAGCCCCACAGGGTCCCATGGCTACGAGCAGTACTTC.

This rearrangement joins TRBV18 to TRBJ2-2, with D perhaps TRBD1 (6 bases). Trimming pared 3 bases from V and 0 bases from J, leaving 14 bases between. Germline V lookup: CDR1 KGHSH, CDR2 LQKENI. The CDR3 runs to 17 residues. The CDR3 nucleotides are TGTGCCAGCTCACCTTTGGACAGCGATTCGAACACCGGGGAGCTGTTTTTT. Its translation is CASSPLDSDSNTGELFF. The complete variable domain, with remaining parts taken from reference TRBV18 and TRBJ2-2, reads NAGVMQNPRHLVRRRGQEARLRCSPMKGHSHVYWYRQLPEEGLKFMVYLQKENIIDESGMPKERFSAEFPKEGPSILRIQQVVRGDSAAYFCASSPLDSDSNTGELFFGEGSRLTVL.

This clone was counted a few times. The chain has TRBV15 and TRBJ1-4; D is unresolved. The germline CDR1 and CDR2 sequences are LNHNV and YYDKDF (reference sequence). V was shortened by 4 bases and J by 3 bases, with 12 bases between the two germline ends. There are 15 residues in the CDR3. The CDR3 DNA reads as TGTGCCACCAGCACCCGGTCCGGGGCTAATGAAAAACTGTTTTTT. It specifies CATSTRSGANEKLFF.

Points on this clone: This specimen includes other DNA sequences encoding the same CDR3. The rearrangement uses TRBV7-9 and TRBJ2-5; D gene ambiguous. Trimming pared 5 bases from V and 1 base from J, leaving 8 bases between. This CDR3 region has 13 residues. Germline V CDR1 and CDR2: SEHNR, FQNEAQ (reference sequence). CDR3 residues: CASSPRSQETQYF. CDR3 coding DNA: TGTGCCAGCAGCCCACGTAGCCAAGAGACCCAGTACTTC.

This clone came up once. Other DNA sequences from this sample encode an identical CDR3 as well. This rearrangement joins TRBV6-6 to TRBJ1-2; D ambiguous. The CDR3 runs 14 residues. The germline gives CDR1 MNHNY, CDR2 SVGAGI (reference sequence). V was pared by 0 bases and J by 4 bases, with 9 bases between. The CDR3 region has the DNA TGTGCCAGCAGTTACTCGGAGGGCACCTATGGCTACACCTTC. It is translated as CASSYSEGTYGYTF.

This chain links TRBV28 with TRBJ1-2; D is uncertain. The CDR3 spans 13 residues. Trimming left V 5 bases short and J 5 bases short, with 12 bases between. Germline V gives CDR1 MDHEN, CDR2 SYDVKM. The CDR3 loop reads CASSPSPRYGYTF. DNA for the CDR3: TGTGCCAGCAGTCCTTCGCCCAGGTATGGCTACACCTTC.

The chain has TRBV5-4 and TRBJ2-1; D unresolved. Germline assignment: CDR1 SGHNT and CDR2 YYREEE (reference sequence). V was shortened by 1 base and J by 3 bases, with 8 bases between the two germline ends. The CDR3 is made up of 14 amino acids. The CDR3 loop is CASSLPGIYNEQFF. In nucleotides, the CDR3 is TGTGCCAGCAGCTTGCCCGGTATCTACAATGAGCAGTTCTTC. The full variable domain, with the rest looked up from reference TRBV5-4 and TRBJ2-1, is ETGVTQSPTHLIKTRGQQVTLRCSSQSGHNTVSWYQQALGQGPQFIFQYYREEENGRGNFPPRFSGLQFPNYSSELNVNALELDDSALYLCASSLPGIYNEQFFGPGTRLTVL.

This clone was detected once. The chain has TRBV7-9 and TRBJ2-7; TRBD2 matches 9 bases. With V trimmed by 5 bases and J by 2 bases, 13 bases remained unmatched. Germline V gene lookup returns CDR1 SEHNR and CDR2 FQNEAQ (reference sequence). There are 17 residues in the CDR3. The CDR3 sequence is CASSLPSGLATTYEQYF. The DNA of the CDR3 is TGTGCCAGCAGCCTTCCATCCGGACTAGCGACTACCTACGAGCAGTACTTC.

The chain joins TRBV27 to TRBJ2-7, with a possible D match to TRBD1 (6 bases). Germline V lookup: CDR1 MNHEY, CDR2 SMNVEV (reference sequence). CDR3 size: 15 residues. Trimming shortened V by 2 bases and J by 3 bases, and 14 bases separated the two germline ends. The chain's CDR3 is CASSLARGFLYEQYF. For the CDR3, the DNA is TGTGCCAGCAGTTTAGCCAGGGGATTTCTCTACGAGCAGTACTTC.

This sequence joins TRBV19 and TRBJ1-1; D possibly corresponds to TRBD1 (6 bases). V was clipped by 9 bases and J by 1 base, with 12 bases between them. Germline assignment: CDR1 LNHDA and CDR2 SQIVND (reference sequence). This CDR3 is 13 amino acids long. The CDR3: CASPTGPNTEAFF. The CDR3 DNA reads as TGTGCCAGCCCCACAGGGCCGAACACTGAAGCTTTCTTT.

This chain connects TRBV27 to TRBJ1-1; TRBD1 might be the D (5 bases). The ends were cut back, 9 bases at V and 0 bases at J, with 17 bases in the middle. CDR3 size: 15 residues. Germline V gene data show CDR1 as MNHEY and CDR2 as SMNVEV (reference sequence). The CDR3 protein is CASKQGAELNTEAFF. CDR3 nucleotides: TGTGCCAGTAAGCAAGGGGCAGAGTTGAACACTGAAGCTTTCTTT.

This chain connects TRBV6-6 to TRBJ1-2; D possibly corresponds to TRBD1 (6 bases). The V gene's germline CDR1 is MNHNY and CDR2 SVGAGI (reference sequence). The CDR3 totals 14 residues. V lost 0 bases and J 4 bases, leaving 9 bases between the germline ends. CDR3 residues: CASSYSLDSYGYTF. The CDR3 coding sequence is TGTGCCAGCAGTTACTCGTTGGACAGCTATGGCTACACCTTC.

The chain recombines TRBV13 with TRBJ2-3; the match to TRBD2 covers 7 bases. Germline V gene data show CDR1 as PRHDT and CDR2 as FYEKMQ (reference sequence). J was trimmed by 2 bases and V by 4 bases; bases with no gene match: 3. The CDR3 extends over 14 amino acids. In DNA, the CDR3 is TGTGCCAGCAGCTCCGGGACTATCACAGATACGCAGTATTTT. Protein sequence: CASSSGTITDTQYF.